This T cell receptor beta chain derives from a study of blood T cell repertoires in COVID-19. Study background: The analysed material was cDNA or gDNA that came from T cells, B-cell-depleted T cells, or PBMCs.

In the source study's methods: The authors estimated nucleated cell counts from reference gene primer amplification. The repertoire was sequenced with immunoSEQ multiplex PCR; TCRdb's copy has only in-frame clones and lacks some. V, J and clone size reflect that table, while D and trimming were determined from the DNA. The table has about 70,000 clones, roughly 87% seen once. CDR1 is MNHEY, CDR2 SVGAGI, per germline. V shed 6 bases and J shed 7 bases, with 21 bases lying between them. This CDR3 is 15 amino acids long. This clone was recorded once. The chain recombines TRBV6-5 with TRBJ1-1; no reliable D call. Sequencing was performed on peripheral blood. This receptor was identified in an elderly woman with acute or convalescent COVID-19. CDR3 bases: TGTGCCAGCAGCCAAAAGCGGCAGCCACTGCTTGAAGCTTTCTTT. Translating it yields CASSQKRQPLLEAFF.